The rows below give T cell receptor beta chains drawn from one sample of a study of shared clonotypes between healthy human individuals. Only in-frame clones appear in the TCRdb table, and some are missing; sequencing was by immunoSEQ multiplex PCR. This sample carries around 500,000 clones, around 85% of them seen once, and the ten largest clones take about 13%. Sequenced input: PBMCs. The receptor set was obtained from a woman in her thirties or forties in good health. Some clones in this sample may be carry-over from other donors' samples. Both conserved end residues are part of each CDR3. The D gene is left open where the match is weak. Clone size is stated in some rows and not others, as once, few, many or a class when expanded.

clone_size: once
d_call: NA
j_call: TRBJ2-7
v_call: TRBV7-9
cdr3_nt: TGTGCCAGCAGCTTCGGGGGACCTTCCTACGAGCAGTACTTC
cdr3_aa: CASSFGGPSYEQYF

clone_size: few
d_call: NA
j_call: TRBJ2-2
v_call: TRBV7-6
cdr3_nt: TGTGCCAGCAGGGGGCCGGAGTGGGGCGGGGAGCTGTTTTTT
cdr3_aa: CASRGPEWGGELFF

clone_size: NA
d_call: NA
j_call: TRBJ2-3
v_call: TRBV4-1
cdr3_nt: TGCGCCAGCAGCCAAGACCATCCCGGCACAGATACGCAGTATTTT
cdr3_aa: CASSQDHPGTDTQYF

clone_size: NA
d_call: NA
j_call: TRBJ1-2
v_call: TRBV5-1
cdr3_nt: TGCGCCAGCAGCACAGGGACGGCAAACTATGGCTACACCTTC
cdr3_aa: CASSTGTANYGYTF

clone_size: few
d_call: NA
j_call: TRBJ2-5
v_call: TRBV5-4
cdr3_nt: TGTGCCAGCAACCGACAGGAGGGGGAGACCCAGTACTTC
cdr3_aa: CASNRQEGETQYF

clone_size: NA
d_call: NA
j_call: TRBJ1-5
v_call: TRBV19
cdr3_nt: TGTGCCAGTAGTATAGAGGACAAGGTACTTTTTAGCAATCAGCCCCAGCATTTT
cdr3_aa: CASSIEDKVLFSNQPQHF

clone_size: NA
d_call: NA
j_call: TRBJ1-1
v_call: TRBV7-6
cdr3_nt: TGTGCCAGCAGCCGCGGCAGGGTTGGCACTGAAGCTTTCTTT
cdr3_aa: CASSRGRVGTEAFF

clone_size: few
d_call: TRBD2
j_call: TRBJ2-5
v_call: TRBV7-6
cdr3_nt: TGTGCCAGCAGCTCCGGACTAGCGGGAGAGACCCAGTACTTC
cdr3_aa: CASSSGLAGETQYF

clone_size: NA
d_call: TRBD2
j_call: TRBJ2-7
v_call: TRBV6-5
cdr3_nt: TGTGCCAGCAGTTACTATTCAGCGGGACCCTACGAGCAGTACTTC
cdr3_aa: CASSYYSAGPYEQYF

clone_size: many
d_call: NA
j_call: TRBJ1-5
v_call: TRBV6-5
cdr3_nt: TGTGCCAGCAGTTACTCGAGTAGCAATCAGCCCCAGCATTTT
cdr3_aa: CASSYSSSNQPQHF

clone_size: NA
d_call: TRBD1
j_call: TRBJ2-7
v_call: TRBV5-4
cdr3_nt: TGTGCCAGCAGCCCCCTTGGACAGGGGTCCTACGAGCAGTACTTC
cdr3_aa: CASSPLGQGSYEQYF

clone_size: NA
d_call: NA
j_call: TRBJ2-6
v_call: TRBV11-2
cdr3_nt: TGTGCCAGCAGCTCCCGAAATAGGGTTGGGGCCAACGTCCTGACTTTC
cdr3_aa: CASSSRNRVGANVLTF

clone_size: NA
d_call: NA
j_call: TRBJ1-4
v_call: TRBV14
cdr3_nt: TGTGCCAGCAGCACGTATTCGGGCCTATCTGGTGAAAAACTGTTTTTT
cdr3_aa: CASSTYSGLSGEKLFF

clone_size: once
d_call: NA
j_call: TRBJ2-5
v_call: TRBV6-5
cdr3_nt: TGTGCCAGCAGCCGGACGGTTCAAGAGACCCAGTACTTC
cdr3_aa: CASSRTVQETQYF

clone_size: NA
d_call: NA
j_call: TRBJ2-1
v_call: TRBV27
cdr3_nt: TGTGCCAGCAGTTTTAGAGCGGATCTGGTCTGGAATGAGCAGTTCTTC
cdr3_aa: CASSFRADLVWNEQFF

clone_size: NA
d_call: TRBD1
j_call: TRBJ1-5
v_call: TRBV2
cdr3_nt: TGTGCCAGCAGGACCGGGACAGGGGGCGGACAGCCCCAGCATTTT
cdr3_aa: CASRTGTGGGQPQHF

clone_size: NA
d_call: TRBD1
j_call: TRBJ2-5
v_call: TRBV7-2
cdr3_nt: TGTGCCAGCAGGACAGGGGGCGCAGAGACCCAGTACTTC
cdr3_aa: CASRTGGAETQYF

clone_size: NA
d_call: TRBD1
j_call: TRBJ2-7
v_call: TRBV7-4
cdr3_nt: TGTGCCAGCAGCTTAGCGGTGGGACAGGGTGGCACCTACGAGCAGTACTTC
cdr3_aa: CASSLAVGQGGTYEQYF

clone_size: NA
d_call: TRBD2
j_call: TRBJ2-3
v_call: TRBV7-2
cdr3_nt: TGTGCCAGCTCCCCGGGACTAGCCACAGATACGCAGTATTTT
cdr3_aa: CASSPGLATDTQYF

clone_size: NA
d_call: TRBD2
j_call: TRBJ2-7
v_call: TRBV18
cdr3_nt: TGTGCCAGCTCACCTTTAATAGCGGGTTCCTCCTACGAGCAGTACTTC
cdr3_aa: CASSPLIAGSSYEQYF

clone_size: NA
d_call: NA
j_call: TRBJ1-5
v_call: TRBV6-6
cdr3_nt: TGTGCCAGCAGACCAGAGGGGCAGCCCCAGCATTTT
cdr3_aa: CASRPEGQPQHF

clone_size: many
d_call: NA
j_call: TRBJ2-1
v_call: TRBV7-9
cdr3_nt: TGTGCCAGCAGCCCTAGGGGGGGGTCCTCCTACAATGAGCAGTTCTTC
cdr3_aa: CASSPRGGSSYNEQFF

clone_size: many
d_call: NA
j_call: TRBJ2-3
v_call: TRBV21-1
cdr3_nt: TGTGCCAGCAGCAAAGGGATCTTGACAGGGGGGTTGGCAGATACGCAGTATTTT
cdr3_aa: CASSKGILTGGLADTQYF

clone_size: NA
d_call: TRBD2
j_call: TRBJ2-3
v_call: TRBV30
cdr3_nt: TGTGCCTGGAGTTCCGGACTAGGGGTCTCCACAGATACGCAGTATTTT
cdr3_aa: CAWSSGLGVSTDTQYF

clone_size: NA
d_call: NA
j_call: TRBJ2-1
v_call: TRBV30
cdr3_nt: TGTGCCTGGACGCCCTATGCGGTTACCTACAATGAGCAGTTCTTC
cdr3_aa: CAWTPYAVTYNEQFF

clone_size: NA
d_call: TRBD2
j_call: TRBJ2-3
v_call: TRBV4-2
cdr3_nt: TGTGCCAGCAGCCAAGAAGGGGCGGGAGGAGCAGATACGCAGTATTTT
cdr3_aa: CASSQEGAGGADTQYF